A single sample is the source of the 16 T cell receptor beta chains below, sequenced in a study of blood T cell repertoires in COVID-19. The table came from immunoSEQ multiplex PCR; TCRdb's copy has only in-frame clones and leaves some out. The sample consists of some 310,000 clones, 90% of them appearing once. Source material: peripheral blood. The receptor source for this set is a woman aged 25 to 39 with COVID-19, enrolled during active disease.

CDR3 amino acids: CASSGSPAGKNIQYF. CDR3 DNA: TGTGCCAGTAGTGGCTCCCCGGCGGGCAAAAACATTCAGTACTTC. The chain combines TRBV19 with TRBJ2-4; possibly TRBD2 for D (5 bases). V lost 5 bases and J 3 bases, leaving 14 bases between the germline ends. Germline V gene sequence: CDR1 LNHDA, CDR2 SQIVND (reference sequence). The CDR3 covers 15 residues. Using reference TRBV19 and TRBJ2-4 for the parts outside the CDR3, the full variable domain is DGGITQSPKYLFRKEGQNVTLSCEQNLNHDAMYWYRQDPGQGLRLIYYSQIVNDFQKGDIAEGYSVSREKKESFPLTVTSAQKNPTAFYLCASSGSPAGKNIQYFGAGTRLSVL.

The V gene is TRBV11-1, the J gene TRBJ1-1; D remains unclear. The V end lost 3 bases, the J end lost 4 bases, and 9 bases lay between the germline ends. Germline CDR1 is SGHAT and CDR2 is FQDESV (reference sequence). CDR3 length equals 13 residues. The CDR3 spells CASSLWAATEAFF. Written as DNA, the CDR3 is TGTGCCAGCAGCTTGTGGGCAGCCACTGAAGCTTTCTTT.

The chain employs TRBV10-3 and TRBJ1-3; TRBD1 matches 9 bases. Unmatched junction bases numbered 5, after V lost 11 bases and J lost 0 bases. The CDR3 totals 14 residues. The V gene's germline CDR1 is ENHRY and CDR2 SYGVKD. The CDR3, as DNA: TGTGCCGTTGGACAGGGGATCTCTGGAAACACCATATATTTT. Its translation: CAVGQGISGNTIYF.

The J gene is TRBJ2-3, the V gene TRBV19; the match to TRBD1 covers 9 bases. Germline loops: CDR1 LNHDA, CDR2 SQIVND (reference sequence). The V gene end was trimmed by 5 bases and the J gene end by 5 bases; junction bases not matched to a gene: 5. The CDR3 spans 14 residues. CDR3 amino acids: CASSLGQGVDTQYF. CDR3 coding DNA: TGTGCCAGTAGTTTGGGACAGGGTGTAGATACGCAGTATTTT.

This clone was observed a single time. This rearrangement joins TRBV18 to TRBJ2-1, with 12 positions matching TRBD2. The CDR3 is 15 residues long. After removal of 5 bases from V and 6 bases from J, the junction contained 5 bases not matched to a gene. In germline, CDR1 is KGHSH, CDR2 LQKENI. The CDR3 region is CASSVGLAGFNEQFF. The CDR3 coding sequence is TGTGCCAGCTCAGTGGGACTAGCGGGTTTCAATGAGCAGTTCTTC.

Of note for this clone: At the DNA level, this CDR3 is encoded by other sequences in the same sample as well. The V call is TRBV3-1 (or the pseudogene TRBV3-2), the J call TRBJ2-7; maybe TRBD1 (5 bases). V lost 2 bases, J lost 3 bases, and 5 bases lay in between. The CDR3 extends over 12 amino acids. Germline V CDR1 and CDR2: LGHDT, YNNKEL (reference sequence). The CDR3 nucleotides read TGTGCCAGCAGCCAAACAGGCTACGAGCAGTACTTC. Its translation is CASSQTGYEQYF.

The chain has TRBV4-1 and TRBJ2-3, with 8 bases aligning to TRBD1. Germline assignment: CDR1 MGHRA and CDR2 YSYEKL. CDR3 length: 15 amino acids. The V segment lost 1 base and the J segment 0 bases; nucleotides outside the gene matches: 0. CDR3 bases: TGCGCCAGCAGCCAAGGGACAGGGAGCACAGATACGCAGTATTTT. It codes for CASSQGTGSTDTQYF.

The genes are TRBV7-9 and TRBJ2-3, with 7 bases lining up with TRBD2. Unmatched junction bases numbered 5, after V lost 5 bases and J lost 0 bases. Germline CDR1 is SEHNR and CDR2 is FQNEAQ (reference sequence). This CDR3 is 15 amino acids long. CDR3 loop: CASSPGRISTDTQYF. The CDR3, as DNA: TGTGCCAGCAGCCCCGGGAGGATAAGCACAGATACGCAGTATTTT.

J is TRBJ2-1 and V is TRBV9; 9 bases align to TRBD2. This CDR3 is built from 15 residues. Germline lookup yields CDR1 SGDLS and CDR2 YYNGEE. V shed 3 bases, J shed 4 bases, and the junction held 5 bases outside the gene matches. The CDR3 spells CASSAKGLAYNEQFF. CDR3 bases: TGTGCCAGCAGCGCGAAGGGACTAGCTTACAATGAGCAGTTCTTC. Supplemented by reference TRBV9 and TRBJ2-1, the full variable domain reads DSGVTQTPKHLITATGQRVTLRCSPRSGDLSVYWYQQSLDQGLQFLIQYYNGEERAKGNILERFSAQQFPDLHSELNLSSLELGDSALYFCASSAKGLAYNEQFFGPGTRLTVL.

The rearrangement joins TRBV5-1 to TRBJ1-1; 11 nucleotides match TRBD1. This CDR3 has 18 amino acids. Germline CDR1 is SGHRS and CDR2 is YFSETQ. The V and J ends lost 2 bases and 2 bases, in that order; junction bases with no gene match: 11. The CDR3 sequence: CASSFGSGQGAGNTEAFF. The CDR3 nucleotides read TGCGCCAGCAGCTTTGGAAGTGGACAGGGGGCGGGAAACACTGAAGCTTTCTTT.

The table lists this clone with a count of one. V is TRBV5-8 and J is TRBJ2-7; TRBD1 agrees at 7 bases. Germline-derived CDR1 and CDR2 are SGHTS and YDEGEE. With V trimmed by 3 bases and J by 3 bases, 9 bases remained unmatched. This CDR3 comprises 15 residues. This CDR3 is CASSYLDRPNYEQYF. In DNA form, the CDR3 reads TGTGCCAGCAGCTACTTGGACAGGCCAAACTACGAGCAGTACTTC.

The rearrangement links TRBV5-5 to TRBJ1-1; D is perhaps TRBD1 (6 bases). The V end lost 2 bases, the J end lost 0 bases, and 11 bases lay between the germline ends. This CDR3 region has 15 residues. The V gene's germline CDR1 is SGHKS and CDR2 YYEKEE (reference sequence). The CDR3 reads CASSFRTVMNTEAFF. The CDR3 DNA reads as TGTGCCAGCAGCTTCCGGACAGTTATGAACACTGAAGCTTTCTTT.

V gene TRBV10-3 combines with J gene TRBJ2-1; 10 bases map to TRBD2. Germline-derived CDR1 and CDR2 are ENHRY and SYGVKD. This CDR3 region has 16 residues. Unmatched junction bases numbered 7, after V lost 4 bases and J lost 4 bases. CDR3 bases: TGTGCCATCAGTGTAGCGGGAGGTAGGGTTTACAATGAGCAGTTCTTC. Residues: CAISVAGGRVYNEQFF.

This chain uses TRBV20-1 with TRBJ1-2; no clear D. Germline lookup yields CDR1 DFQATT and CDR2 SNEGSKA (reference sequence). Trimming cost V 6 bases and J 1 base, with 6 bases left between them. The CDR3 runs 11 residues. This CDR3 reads CSATDNYGYTF. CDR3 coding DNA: TGCAGTGCCACAGATAACTATGGCTACACCTTC.

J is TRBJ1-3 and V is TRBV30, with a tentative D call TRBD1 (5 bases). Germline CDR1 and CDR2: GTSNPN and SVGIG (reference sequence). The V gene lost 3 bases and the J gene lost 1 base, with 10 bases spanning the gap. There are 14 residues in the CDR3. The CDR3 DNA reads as TGTGCCTGGAGAAATGGGGGGTCTGGAAACACCATATATTTT. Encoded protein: CAWRNGGSGNTIYF.

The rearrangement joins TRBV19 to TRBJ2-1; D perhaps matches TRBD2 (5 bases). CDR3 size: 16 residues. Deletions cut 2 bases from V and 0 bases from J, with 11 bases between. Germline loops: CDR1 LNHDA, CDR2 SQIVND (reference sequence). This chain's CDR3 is CASSISGGRSYNEQFF. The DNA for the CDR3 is TGTGCCAGTAGTATATCCGGCGGGCGCTCCTACAATGAGCAGTTCTTC.